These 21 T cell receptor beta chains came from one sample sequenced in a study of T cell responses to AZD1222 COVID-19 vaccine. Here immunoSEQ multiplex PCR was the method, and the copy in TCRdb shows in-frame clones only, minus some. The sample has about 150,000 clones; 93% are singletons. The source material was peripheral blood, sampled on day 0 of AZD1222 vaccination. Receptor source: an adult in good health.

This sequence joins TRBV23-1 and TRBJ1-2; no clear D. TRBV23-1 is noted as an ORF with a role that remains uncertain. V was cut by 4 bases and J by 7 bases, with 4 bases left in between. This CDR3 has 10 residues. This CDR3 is CASSPFGYTF. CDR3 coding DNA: TGCGCCAGCAGTCCATTTGGCTACACCTTC.

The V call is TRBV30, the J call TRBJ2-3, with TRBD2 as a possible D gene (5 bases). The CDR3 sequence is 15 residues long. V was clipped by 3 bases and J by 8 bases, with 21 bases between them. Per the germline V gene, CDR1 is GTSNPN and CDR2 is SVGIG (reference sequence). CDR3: CAWSKSGTFGVTQYF. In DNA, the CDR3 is TGTGCCTGGAGCAAGAGCGGTACCTTTGGGGTTACGCAGTATTTT.

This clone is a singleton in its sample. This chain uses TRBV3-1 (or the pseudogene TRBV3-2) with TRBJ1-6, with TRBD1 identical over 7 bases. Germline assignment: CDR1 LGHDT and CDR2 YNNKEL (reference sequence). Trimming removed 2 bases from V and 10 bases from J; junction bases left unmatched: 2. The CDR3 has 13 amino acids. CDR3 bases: TGTGCCAGCAGCCAAAACAGGGGCTCACCCCTCCACTTT. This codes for CASSQNRGSPLHF.

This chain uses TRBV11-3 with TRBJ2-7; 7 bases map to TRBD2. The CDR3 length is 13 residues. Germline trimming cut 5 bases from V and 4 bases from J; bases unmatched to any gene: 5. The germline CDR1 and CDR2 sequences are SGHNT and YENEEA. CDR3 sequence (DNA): TGTGCCAGCAGCCGCGGGAGAGAGTACGAGCAGTACTTC. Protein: CASSRGREYEQYF.

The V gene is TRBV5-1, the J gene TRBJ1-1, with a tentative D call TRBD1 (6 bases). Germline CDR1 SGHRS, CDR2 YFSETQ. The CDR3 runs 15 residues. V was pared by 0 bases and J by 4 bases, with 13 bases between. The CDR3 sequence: CASSLATEGGTEAFF. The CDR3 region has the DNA TGCGCCAGCAGCTTGGCCACCGAGGGGGGCACTGAAGCTTTCTTT.

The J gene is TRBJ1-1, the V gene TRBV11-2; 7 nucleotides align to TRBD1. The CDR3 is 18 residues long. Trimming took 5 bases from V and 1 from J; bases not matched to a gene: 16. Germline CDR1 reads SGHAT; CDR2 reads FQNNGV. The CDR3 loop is CASSDPFGTDEKNTEAFF. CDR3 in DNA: TGTGCCAGCAGCGACCCTTTCGGGACAGACGAGAAGAACACTGAAGCTTTCTTT.

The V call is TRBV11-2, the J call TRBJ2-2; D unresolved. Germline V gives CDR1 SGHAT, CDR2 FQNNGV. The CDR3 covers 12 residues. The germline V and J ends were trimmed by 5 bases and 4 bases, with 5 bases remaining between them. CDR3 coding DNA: TGTGCCAGCAGCCTATTCACCGGGGAGCTGTTTTTT. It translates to CASSLFTGELFF.

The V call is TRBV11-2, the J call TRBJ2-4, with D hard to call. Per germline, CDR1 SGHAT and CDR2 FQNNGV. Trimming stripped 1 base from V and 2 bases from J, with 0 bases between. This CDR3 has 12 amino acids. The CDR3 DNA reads TGTGCCAGCAGCTTAGCCAAAAACATTCAGTACTTC. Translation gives CASSLAKNIQYF.

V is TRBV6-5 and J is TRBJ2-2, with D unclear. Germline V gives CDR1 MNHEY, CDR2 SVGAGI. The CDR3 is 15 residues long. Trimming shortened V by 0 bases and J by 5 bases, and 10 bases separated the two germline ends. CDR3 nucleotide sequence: TGTGCCAGCAGTTACTCGAGGCTAGGGACCGGGGAGCTGTTTTTT. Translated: CASSYSRLGTGELFF.

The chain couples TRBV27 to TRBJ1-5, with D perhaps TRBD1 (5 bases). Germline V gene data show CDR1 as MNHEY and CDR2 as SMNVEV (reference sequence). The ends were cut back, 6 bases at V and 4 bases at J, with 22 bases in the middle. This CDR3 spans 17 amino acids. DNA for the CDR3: TGTGCCAGCAGGGACCATTGGACCATAGACAGTAATCAGCCCCAGCATTTT. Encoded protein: CASRDHWTIDSNQPQHF.

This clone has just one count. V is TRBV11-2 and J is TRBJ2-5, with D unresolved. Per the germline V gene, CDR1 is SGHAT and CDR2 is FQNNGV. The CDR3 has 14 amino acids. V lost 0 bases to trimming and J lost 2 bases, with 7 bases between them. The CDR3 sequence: CASSLEWSQETQYF. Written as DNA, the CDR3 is TGTGCCAGCAGCTTAGAATGGAGTCAAGAGACCCAGTACTTC.

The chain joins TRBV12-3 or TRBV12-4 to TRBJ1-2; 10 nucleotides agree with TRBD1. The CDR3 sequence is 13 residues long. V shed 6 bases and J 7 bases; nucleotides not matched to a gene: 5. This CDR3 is CASSGTGEAGYTF. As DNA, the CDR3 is TGTGCCAGCAGCGGGACAGGGGAGGCTGGCTACACCTTC.

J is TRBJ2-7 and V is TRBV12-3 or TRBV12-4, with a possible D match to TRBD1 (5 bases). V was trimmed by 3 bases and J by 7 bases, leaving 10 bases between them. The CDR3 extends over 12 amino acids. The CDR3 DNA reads TGTGCCAGCAGTTTCTCAGGGAATGAGCAGTACTTC. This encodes CASSFSGNEQYF.

The CDR3 loop is CASSESFGNTGELFF. CDR3 nucleotide sequence: TGCGCCAGCAGTGAGTCATTTGGAAACACCGGGGAGCTGTTTTTT. The gene calls are TRBV10-1 and TRBJ2-2; D remains unclear. V lost 0 bases, J lost 2 bases, and 7 bases lay in between. CDR1 is WNHNN, CDR2 SYGVQD, per germline (reference sequence). The CDR3 has 15 residues.

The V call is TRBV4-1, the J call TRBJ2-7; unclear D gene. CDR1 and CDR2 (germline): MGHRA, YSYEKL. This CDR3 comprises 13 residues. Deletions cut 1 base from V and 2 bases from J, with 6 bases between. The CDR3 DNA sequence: TGCGCCAGCAGCCAAGTAGGGCCCTACGAGCAGTACTTC. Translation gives CASSQVGPYEQYF.

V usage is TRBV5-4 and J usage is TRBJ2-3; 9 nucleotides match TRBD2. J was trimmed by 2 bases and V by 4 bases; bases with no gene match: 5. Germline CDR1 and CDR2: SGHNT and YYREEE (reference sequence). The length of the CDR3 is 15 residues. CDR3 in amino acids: CASSPTSGYTDTQYF. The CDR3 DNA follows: TGTGCCAGCAGCCCCACTAGCGGGTACACAGATACGCAGTATTTT.

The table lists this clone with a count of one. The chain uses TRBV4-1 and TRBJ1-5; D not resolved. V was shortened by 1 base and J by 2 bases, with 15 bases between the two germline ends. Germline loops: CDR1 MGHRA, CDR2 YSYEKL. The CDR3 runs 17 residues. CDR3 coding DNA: TGCGCCAGCAGCCAAGGACGCGGGGAATTGCGCAATCAGCCCCAGCATTTT. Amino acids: CASSQGRGELRNQPQHF.

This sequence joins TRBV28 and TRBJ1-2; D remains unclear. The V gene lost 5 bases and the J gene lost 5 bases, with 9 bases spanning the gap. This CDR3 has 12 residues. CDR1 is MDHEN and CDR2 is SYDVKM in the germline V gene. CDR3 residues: CASSQPRYGYTF. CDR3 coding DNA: TGTGCCAGCAGTCAGCCCAGGTATGGCTACACCTTC.

The chain's CDR3 is CASSLEGAPWPQHF. The CDR3 nucleotides are TGCGCCAGCAGCTTGGAGGGGGCCCCCTGGCCCCAGCATTTT. The chain uses TRBV5-1 and TRBJ1-5; 7 bases agree with TRBD1. The trim removed 0 bases at V and 9 bases at J, leaving 6 bases unmatched. Germline V gene data show CDR1 as SGHRS and CDR2 as YFSETQ. The CDR3 covers 14 residues.

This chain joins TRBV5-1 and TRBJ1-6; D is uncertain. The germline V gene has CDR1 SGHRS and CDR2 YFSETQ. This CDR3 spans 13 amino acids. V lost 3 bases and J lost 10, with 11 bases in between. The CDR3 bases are TGCGCCAGCAGCTCGGACGGCCAGTCACCCCTCCACTTT. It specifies CASSSDGQSPLHF.

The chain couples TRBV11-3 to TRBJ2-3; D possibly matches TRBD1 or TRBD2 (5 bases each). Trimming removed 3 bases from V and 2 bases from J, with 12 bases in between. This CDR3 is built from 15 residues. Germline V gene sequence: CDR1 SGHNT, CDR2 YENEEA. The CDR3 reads CASSFRDGVTDTQYF. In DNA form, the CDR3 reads TGTGCCAGCAGCTTCCGGGACGGTGTCACAGATACGCAGTATTTT.